This is a list of T cell receptor beta chains from one sample in a study of shared clonotypes between healthy human individuals. Profiled with immunoSEQ multiplex PCR; TCRdb holds only in-frame clones, not every one. The table shows about 2.2 million clones, with just over 90% occurring only once. The material sequenced was naive CD8+ T cells from PBMCs. The receptor source for this set is a young man in good health. Some clones in this sample may be carry-over from other donors' samples. Both conserved end residues are trimmed from each CDR3. Each record gives: J gene, D gene, V gene, CDR3 protein. A D gene is named only where the DNA matches it firmly.

j_gene: TRBJ2-2; d_gene: .; v_gene: TRBV6-4; CDR3aa: ASSDSRGAGELF
j_gene: TRBJ2-3; d_gene: TRBD1; v_gene: TRBV28; CDR3aa: ASSLFAPTGADTQY
j_gene: TRBJ2-7; d_gene: TRBD2; v_gene: TRBV28; CDR3aa: ASRPLLAGVSYEQY
j_gene: TRBJ2-2; d_gene: .; v_gene: TRBV7-3; CDR3aa: ASSLRGTQNTGELF
j_gene: TRBJ1-1; d_gene: .; v_gene: TRBV27; CDR3aa: ASRYHGALEAF
j_gene: TRBJ2-7; d_gene: .; v_gene: TRBV7-9; CDR3aa: ASSSGVGGPSYEQY
j_gene: TRBJ2-7; d_gene: .; v_gene: TRBV15; CDR3aa: ATSSDTYEQY
j_gene: TRBJ2-7; d_gene: .; v_gene: TRBV7-9; CDR3aa: ASSRRWGGIDEQY
j_gene: TRBJ1-2; d_gene: .; v_gene: TRBV7-8; CDR3aa: AVEGYT
j_gene: TRBJ2-7; d_gene: TRBD2; v_gene: TRBV11-2; CDR3aa: ASSTPSGGTYEQY
j_gene: TRBJ1-2; d_gene: .; v_gene: TRBV4-1; CDR3aa: ASSPGQLANYGYT
j_gene: TRBJ1-2; d_gene: TRBD1; v_gene: TRBV4-3; CDR3aa: ASSQGRQGSGYGYT
j_gene: TRBJ2-1; d_gene: .; v_gene: TRBV4-1; CDR3aa: ASNRESSYNEQF
j_gene: TRBJ2-6; d_gene: .; v_gene: TRBV27; CDR3aa: ASSFGVSGANVLT
j_gene: TRBJ2-7; d_gene: .; v_gene: TRBV27; CDR3aa: ASSGVAGRPLYEQY
j_gene: TRBJ1-1; d_gene: .; v_gene: TRBV7-2; CDR3aa: ASSSGHGAEAF
j_gene: TRBJ2-3; d_gene: .; v_gene: TRBV15; CDR3aa: ATSREGAKTDTQY
j_gene: TRBJ1-1; d_gene: .; v_gene: TRBV19; CDR3aa: ASRPGLNTEAF
j_gene: TRBJ2-5; d_gene: .; v_gene: TRBV30; CDR3aa: AWSVAAGQETQY
j_gene: TRBJ1-1; d_gene: .; v_gene: TRBV28; CDR3aa: ASSLRHYGTEAF
j_gene: TRBJ2-5; d_gene: .; v_gene: TRBV27; CDR3aa: ASSLWGPQETQY
j_gene: TRBJ2-7; d_gene: .; v_gene: TRBV28; CDR3aa: ASSLSFREGAYEQY
j_gene: TRBJ1-1; d_gene: .; v_gene: TRBV10-3; CDR3aa: ASIQGRGTEAF
j_gene: TRBJ2-7; d_gene: .; v_gene: TRBV5-6; CDR3aa: ASSFGSVGEQY
j_gene: TRBJ2-1; d_gene: .; v_gene: TRBV27; CDR3aa: ASSPRFGGDEQF
j_gene: TRBJ2-3; d_gene: .; v_gene: TRBV18; CDR3aa: ASSTTSSTDTQY
j_gene: TRBJ2-7; d_gene: .; v_gene: TRBV15; CDR3aa: ATSRGGTYEQY
j_gene: TRBJ2-1; d_gene: .; v_gene: TRBV5-4; CDR3aa: ASSSGTTFYNEQF
j_gene: TRBJ2-3; d_gene: .; v_gene: TRBV19; CDR3aa: ASSIGLHLESYTDTQY
j_gene: TRBJ1-4; d_gene: .; v_gene: TRBV4-3; CDR3aa: ASSQLGDGEKLF
j_gene: TRBJ1-5; d_gene: .; v_gene: TRBV28; CDR3aa: ASKYRVINQPQH
j_gene: TRBJ2-3; d_gene: .; v_gene: TRBV27; CDR3aa: ASSFLGGASTDTQY
j_gene: TRBJ2-3; d_gene: TRBD2; v_gene: TRBV4-3; CDR3aa: ASSQDGLAGDTDTQY
j_gene: TRBJ2-7; d_gene: .; v_gene: TRBV4-2; CDR3aa: ASSPYLTAYEQY
j_gene: TRBJ2-5; d_gene: .; v_gene: TRBV4-1; CDR3aa: ASSQERVSQETQY
j_gene: TRBJ2-7; d_gene: .; v_gene: TRBV25-1; CDR3aa: ASSGRDTYEQY
j_gene: TRBJ2-1; d_gene: TRBD2; v_gene: TRBV29-1; CDR3aa: SAPGKRESYNEQF
j_gene: TRBJ2-7; d_gene: .; v_gene: TRBV6-5; CDR3aa: ASVGAGWWEQY
j_gene: TRBJ1-3; d_gene: .; v_gene: TRBV11-3; CDR3aa: ASSFLEGGTGFFGNTIY
j_gene: TRBJ2-1; d_gene: TRBD2; v_gene: TRBV19; CDR3aa: ASSVAGVFYNEQF
j_gene: TRBJ2-3; d_gene: TRBD1; v_gene: TRBV29-1; CDR3aa: SVPPGQLTDTQY
j_gene: TRBJ2-1; d_gene: TRBD2; v_gene: TRBV6-1; CDR3aa: ASSEWRSGSRYNEQF
j_gene: TRBJ2-7; d_gene: .; v_gene: TRBV5-6; CDR3aa: ASSLVRASWQY
j_gene: TRBJ2-1; d_gene: TRBD1; v_gene: TRBV30; CDR3aa: AFNDRVGNEQF
j_gene: TRBJ2-3; d_gene: .; v_gene: TRBV11-2; CDR3aa: ASSPTRDTSTDTQY
j_gene: TRBJ1-2; d_gene: TRBD1; v_gene: TRBV9; CDR3aa: ASSASSSTTTAPGQGARDGYT